This T cell receptor (beta chain) was recorded in a study of T-cell reconstitution after alpha-beta-depleted transplantation in children. Unique molecular identifiers were used to barcode this TCRbeta library. One entry per CDR3 protein results from TCRdb running MiXCR on the PCR reads. The repertoire holds about 200,000 distinct CDR3 sequences, less than 15% seen once, with roughly 13% in the top ten. Of note for this clonotype: One base away lies a much larger clone, so this may be a sequencing read error.

The CDR3 extends over 14 amino acids. CDR1 is SQVTM, CDR2 ANQGSEA, per germline. The source of this sequence is a human donor who donated a stem cell graft to a child with acute lymphoblastic leukemia. Source: PBMCs from the stem cell graft donor, taken from the stem cell graft. The chain carries TRBV29-1 and TRBJ2-1, with D hard to call. CDR3 DNA: TGCAGCGTCGCGACATTATACGCCTACAATGAGCACTTCTTC. It yields the protein CSVATLYAYNEHFF.